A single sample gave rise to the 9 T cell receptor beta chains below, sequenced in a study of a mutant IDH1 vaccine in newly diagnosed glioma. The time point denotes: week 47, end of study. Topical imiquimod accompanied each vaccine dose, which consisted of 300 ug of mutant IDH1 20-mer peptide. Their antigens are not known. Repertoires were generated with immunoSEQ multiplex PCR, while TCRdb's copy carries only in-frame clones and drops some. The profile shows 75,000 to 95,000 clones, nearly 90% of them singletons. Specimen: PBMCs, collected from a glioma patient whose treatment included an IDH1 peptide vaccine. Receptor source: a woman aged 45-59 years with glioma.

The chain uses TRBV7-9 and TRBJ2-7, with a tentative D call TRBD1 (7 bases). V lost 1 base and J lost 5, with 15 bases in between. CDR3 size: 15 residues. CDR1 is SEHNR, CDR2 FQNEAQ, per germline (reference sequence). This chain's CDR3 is CASSLGGTVVNEQYF. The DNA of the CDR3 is TGTGCCAGCAGCTTAGGCGGGACAGTGGTCAACGAGCAGTACTTC.

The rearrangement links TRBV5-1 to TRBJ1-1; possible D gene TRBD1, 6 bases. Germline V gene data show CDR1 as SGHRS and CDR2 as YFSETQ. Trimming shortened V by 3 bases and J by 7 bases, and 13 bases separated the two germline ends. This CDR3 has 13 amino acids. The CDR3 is CASSSTGFFEAFF. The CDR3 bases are TGCGCCAGCAGCTCAACAGGGTTTTTTGAAGCTTTCTTT.

The DNA for the CDR3 is TGCAGCGTTACGGACAGGGGGCCCAATGAGCAGTTCTTC. Protein: CSVTDRGPNEQFF. This sequence joins TRBV29-1 and TRBJ2-1; 11 nucleotides line up with TRBD1. There are 13 residues in the CDR3. V trimming: 5 bases; J trimming: 6 bases; junction bases outside the gene matches: 3. The V gene's germline CDR1 is SQVTM and CDR2 ANQGSEA.

In DNA form, the CDR3 reads TGTGCCTGGAGTGCCATAGGAGAGACCCAGTACTTC. Amino acids: CAWSAIGETQYF. The chain combines TRBV30 with TRBJ2-5; D ambiguous. The germline V and J ends were trimmed by 1 base and 4 bases, with 7 bases remaining between them. The length of the CDR3 is 12 residues. Germline values: CDR1 GTSNPN, CDR2 SVGIG (reference sequence).

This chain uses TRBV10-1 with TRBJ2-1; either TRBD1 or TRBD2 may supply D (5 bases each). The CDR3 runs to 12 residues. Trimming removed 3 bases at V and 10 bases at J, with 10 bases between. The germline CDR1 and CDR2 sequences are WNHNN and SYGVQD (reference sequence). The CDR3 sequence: CASSDPGDEQFF. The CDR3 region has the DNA TGCGCCAGCAGTGATCCCGGGGACGAGCAGTTCTTC.

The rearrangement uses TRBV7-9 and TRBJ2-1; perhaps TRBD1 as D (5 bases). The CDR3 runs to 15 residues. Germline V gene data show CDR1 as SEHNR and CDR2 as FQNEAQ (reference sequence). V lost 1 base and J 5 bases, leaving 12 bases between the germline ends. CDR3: CASSLGWGKDNEQFF. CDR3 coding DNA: TGTGCCAGCAGCTTAGGGTGGGGCAAGGACAATGAGCAGTTCTTC.

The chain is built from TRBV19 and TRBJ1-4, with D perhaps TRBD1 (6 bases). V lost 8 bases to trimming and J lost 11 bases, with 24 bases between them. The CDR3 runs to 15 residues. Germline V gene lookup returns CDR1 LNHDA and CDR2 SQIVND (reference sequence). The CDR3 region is CASSGLQGSREKLFF. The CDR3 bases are TGTGCCAGTTCCGGACTTCAGGGGAGTCGAGAGAAACTGTTTTTT.

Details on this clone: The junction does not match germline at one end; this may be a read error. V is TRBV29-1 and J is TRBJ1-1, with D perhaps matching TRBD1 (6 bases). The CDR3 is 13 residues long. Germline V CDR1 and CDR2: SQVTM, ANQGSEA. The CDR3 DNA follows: TGCAGCGCTGAAGGACAGAGGAACACTGAAGCTTTCTTT. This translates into CSAEGQRNTEAFF.

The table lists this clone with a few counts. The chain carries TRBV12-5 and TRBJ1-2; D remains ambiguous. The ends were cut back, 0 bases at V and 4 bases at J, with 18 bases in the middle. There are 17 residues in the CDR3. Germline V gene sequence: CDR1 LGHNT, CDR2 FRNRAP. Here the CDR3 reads CASGLVLRGRSFYGYTF. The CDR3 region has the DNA TGTGCTAGTGGTTTGGTATTGCGAGGGAGATCCTTCTATGGCTACACCTTC. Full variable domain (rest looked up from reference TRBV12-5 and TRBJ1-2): DARVTQTPRHKVTEMGQEVTMRCQPILGHNTVFWYRQTMMQGLELLAYFRNRAPLDDSGMPKDRFSAEMPDATLATLKIQPSEPRDSAVYFCASGLVLRGRSFYGYTFGSGTRLTVV.